This T cell receptor beta chain was recorded in a study of T cells in localized non-small cell lung cancer. Findings of the study overall: A median of about 54 of the top 100 tumor clones appeared in adjacent lung, which was paired and uninvolved. Those with higher blood T cell density had longer overall survival.

CDR1 SGDLS and CDR2 YYNGEE come from the germline V gene. With 2 bases removed from V and 9 bases from J, the gap between germline ends came to 12 bases. The CDR3 is 13 residues long. This clone qualifies as medium-sized (0.01 to 0.1%). Its cognate antigen is unknown. Profiled with immunoSEQ multiplex PCR; TCRdb holds only in-frame clones, not every one. The table lists some 2,000 clones, 20% to 25% of them singletons. This chain links TRBV9 with TRBJ2-1; the D gene is possibly TRBD2 (7 bases). This material consisted of lung tumor tissue, taken before any cancer treatment. This TCR came from a woman aged 40-75 years with stage III lung adenocarcinoma. The DNA for the CDR3 is TGTGCCAGCAGCGTTGGGGGGGCCAGTGAGCAGTTCTTC. Protein: CASSVGGASEQFF.